This record concerns one TCR beta chain sequence. The antigen is undetermined. This sample is part of a study of persistence of HIV-infected CD4 T cells. At the level of the study: A couple of participants gave one leukapheresis sample; others gave up to about 200 mL blood repeatedly.

Anti-CD3/anti-CD28 beads served as a nonspecific positive control stimulus. CD4+ T cells upregulating both CD40 ligand and CD69 were sorted as responding cells. Sequencing used immunoSEQ version 4 in survey mode. Using immunoSEQ multiplex PCR, the repertoire was profiled, and TCRdb retains in-frame clones only, with some absent. The table records 35,000 to 55,000 clones, approximately 90% of them present only once. After removal of 5 bases from V and 2 bases from J, the junction contained 5 bases not matched to a gene. The CDR3 sequence is 15 residues long. Germline V lookup: CDR1 SNHLY, CDR2 FYNNEI. The chain uses TRBV2 and TRBJ2-7, with 11 bases aligning to TRBD1. This clonotype originated in an adult man with HIV who was CMV-seropositive. This material consisted of CD4+ T cells sorted from PBMCs after roughly 17-hour stimulation, taken from a patient who received antiretroviral therapy. In nucleotides, the CDR3 is TGTGCCAGCAGTTCTCCGGGACAGGGGGCCTACGAGCAGTACTTC. As protein: CASSSPGQGAYEQYF.